This TCR beta chain was obtained from a study of T cell repertoires in cytomegalovirus infection (dated 2019 in TCRdb). Regarding the study in general: The peptide stimulations were aimed at well-studied HLA-B-restricted epitopes as well as recently identified HLA-C-restricted CMV epitopes, whose presentation resists viral immunomodulation. Donor HLA type was relevant to the analysis, because carriage of CMV infection together with the matching HLA type was indicated by public TCR beta signatures.

In the paper's terms, the treatment or condition label means: in vitro stimulation with specific CMV peptide epitopes to enrich CMV-specific T cells. V lost 1 base and J lost 5 bases, and the count of bases not matched to a germline gene is 5. The germline V gene (reference sequence) supplies CDR1 LNHNV and CDR2 YYDKDF. Spanning cysteine to phenylalanine, the CDR3 consists of 14 amino acids. This entry keeps only the CDR3 DNA: 42 bases, framed from base 1. General conclusions and limits of the study: The ex vivo response was dominated by HLA-C-restricted CMV-specific TCR beta clonotypes, and the single most frequent clonotype in two of eight donors was supplied by these HLA-C-restricted clonotypes. Cumulative frequency of public TCR beta family members discriminated carriers of CMV infection plus the relevant HLA type in this cohort and an independent 352-donor cohort.

This clonotype has just a few counts. Its antigen remains undetermined. No qualities accompany the bases; no much larger clone lies one base away. Reads for this sample came from an Illumina HiSeq 1500. The public reads were run again by TCRdb, first through fastp at Q25 and then through MiXCR, and only productive beta chains were kept. Each CDR3 protein appears once, grouped with its most common genes and DNA. This sample gives 650,000 to 850,000 distinct CDR3 sequences in total; roughly 28% of them show up just once. The ten largest clones represent about 12% of the sample. Recombination linked TRBV15 to TRBJ2-7; 7 central bases correspond to TRBD1. The starting material was cultured CD8+ T cells from PBMCs, obtained from culture after CMV antigen stimulation. The sequence came from a human donor in good health (CMV status not recorded). Some clones in this sample may be carry-over from other donors' samples. The sequenced DNA: TGTGCCACCAGCAGAGGGACAGGAGAGGACGAGCAGTACTTC. Protein translation: CATSRGTGEDEQYF.